This T cell receptor beta chain was observed in a study of blood T cells in healthy people across ages. Using a J-beta primer mix together with a sample-barcoded 5' primer, a second PCR was run for 7 to 11 cycles. Using its own MiXCR run on the 5' RACE reads, TCRdb lists one record per CDR3 protein. The sample holds about 1 million distinct CDR3 sequences; 45% are singletons and the top ten take 18%. Study outcomes and limitations: Percentage of naive T cells showed a strong correlation with TCR beta diversity. As age increased, TCR beta diversity per million T cells fell in a roughly linear fashion.

Peripheral blood from each donor was collected in a volume of 8 to 10 milliliters. Regarding this clonotype: Antigen unknown.

There are 16 residues in the CDR3. Germline CDR1 SQVTM, CDR2 ANQGSEA. V dropped 5 bases and J dropped 3; count of bases not matched to a gene: 9. The chain couples TRBV29-1 to TRBJ2-1; 11 bases agree with TRBD2. This receptor was identified in a woman in her fifties or sixties in good health. What was sequenced was blood. The CDR3: CSVSQPGLAVYNEQFF. DNA for the CDR3: TGCAGCGTTTCCCAGCCGGGACTAGCGGTCTACAATGAGCAGTTCTTC.